The clone carrying this T cell receptor beta chain was observed a few times. The antigen remains unidentified. Transcripts of RNA were the source for amplifying TCR beta CDR3 regions. HTBI-primed RT-PCR formed the first round, and a multiplex PCR formed the second. TCRdb independently ran MiXCR on the multiplex PCR reads; one entry per CDR3 protein. The table lists a few hundred thousand distinct CDR3 sequences, about two fifths of them singletons, with around 4.6% in the top ten. These data come from a study of Graves' ophthalmopathy and Graves' hyperthyroidism. Study-wide background: By definition, stable hyperthyroidism involved no ophthalmopathy within 18 months of follow-up. Study findings and constraints: Prediction of ophthalmopathy progression reached around 70% sensitivity and approximately 73% specificity.

No donor had other autoimmune disease, uncontrolled infection, pregnancy or lactation. Trimming pared 6 bases from V and 1 base from J, leaving 10 bases between. The CDR3 totals 14 residues. Germline CDR1 MNHEY, CDR2 SVGAGI. The chain links TRBV6-5 to TRBJ1-5; D is undetermined. The clonotype originates from an adult man with Graves' hyperthyroidism. The sample comprised peripheral blood or thyroid tissue (not recorded which). The CDR3 region is CASSAGWSNQPQHF. CDR3 bases: TGTGCCAGCAGCGCCGGATGGAGCAATCAGCCCCAGCATTTT.